This TCR beta chain stems from a study of HIV-infected patients and healthy controls. The CDR3 loop spans 12 amino acids. Trimming cost V 6 bases and J 6 bases, with 12 bases left between them. From germline, CDR1 is MNHEY and CDR2 SVGEGT. By sample share, this clonotype is medium-sized. Its antigen remains unidentified. General observations from the study: Mean usage of eight alpha and eight beta V genes differed significantly in HIV-infected patients versus controls.

Alpha and beta constant-region primers primed reverse transcription of approximately 500 ng RNA. Using multiplexing indices, alpha and beta chain libraries were generated apart by chain-specific third strand synthesis. A single primer pair per chain amplified all rearrangements, with per-molecule barcodes. Ligation attached cDNA to a 5' RACE adapter that carried a random hexamer and SP2 site. The SP2 site served as the priming point for second strand synthesis. MiXCR, run by TCRdb on the 5' RACE reads, gives a single entry per CDR3 protein. The sample includes thousands of distinct CDR3 sequences, more than 7.5% seen only once; the top ten take 20% to 25%. Follow-up blood was drawn about 14 weeks, roughly three months, after antiretroviral therapy began. All unsorted peripheral T cells were captured because whole blood was used without fractionation.

This TCR came from an adult with HIV infection. The J gene is TRBJ2-7, the V gene TRBV6-2 or TRBV6-3; D possibly uses TRBD1 or TRBD2 (5 bases each). Here the sequenced sample was blood, taken during antiretroviral therapy. CDR3 sequence (DNA): TGTGCCAGCAGCCCCGGGACCCTCGAGCAGTACTTC. Its translation is CASSPGTLEQYF.